This note documents a single TCR beta chain sequence. Antigen: not known. CDR1 and CDR2 (germline): DFQATT, SNEGSKA (reference sequence). J gave up 5 bases and V 2 bases, and 7 bases lay outside the gene matches. The length of the CDR3 is 15 residues. The data are from a study of T cell repertoires in aging, cancer and after chemotherapy. The wider study: The whole study produced a dataset of about 8.8 million TCR reads. Points from the study as a whole: Untreated cancer patients had significantly lower blood TCR diversity than age-matched healthy donors. Rebound thymic output was suggested by rising median generation probability during chemotherapy in each cancer cohort. The repertoire data cannot show anything about immunological memory following chemotherapy.

Amplification of TCR beta used genomic DNA extracted from peripheral blood. TRB rearrangements spanning V, D and J were amplified using mixed TRB-A/B primers. TCRdb re-called the multiplex PCR reads through MiXCR, storing one row per CDR3 protein. The table shows 10,000 to 15,000 distinct CDR3 sequences, with roughly a third occurring only once. Sequencing was done on a sample of blood. The chain joins TRBV20-1 to TRBJ2-5; 11 bases agree with TRBD2. The TCR sequence derives from a human donor in good health. The donor label of this sample is uncertain. The CDR3 sequence: CSARYSGGAQETQYF. The CDR3 DNA follows: TGCAGTGCTAGATATAGCGGGGGGGCCCAGGAGACCCAGTACTTC.